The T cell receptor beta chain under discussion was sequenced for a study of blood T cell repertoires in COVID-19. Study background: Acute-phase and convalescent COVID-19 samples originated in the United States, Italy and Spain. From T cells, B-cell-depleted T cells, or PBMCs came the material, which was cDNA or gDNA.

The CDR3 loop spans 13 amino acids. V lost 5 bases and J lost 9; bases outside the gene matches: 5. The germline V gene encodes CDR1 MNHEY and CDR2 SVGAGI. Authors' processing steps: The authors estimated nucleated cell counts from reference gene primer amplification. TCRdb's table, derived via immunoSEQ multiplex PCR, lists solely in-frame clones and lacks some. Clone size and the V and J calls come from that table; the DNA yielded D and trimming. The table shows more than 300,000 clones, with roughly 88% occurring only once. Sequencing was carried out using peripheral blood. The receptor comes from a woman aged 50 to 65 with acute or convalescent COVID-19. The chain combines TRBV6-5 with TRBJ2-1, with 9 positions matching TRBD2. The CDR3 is CASSRGLAREQFF. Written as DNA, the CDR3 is TGTGCCAGCAGTAGGGGACTAGCTCGTGAGCAGTTCTTC.